This T cell receptor beta chain originates from a study of blood T cell repertoires in COVID-19. Trimming pared 4 bases from V and 4 bases from J, leaving 11 bases between. The CDR3 consists of 14 residues. The germline V gene encodes CDR1 SGHRS and CDR2 YFSETQ. The method was immunoSEQ multiplex PCR; TCRdb's version includes in-frame clones alone and lacks a portion of them. The sample records 200,000 to 300,000 clones, around 90% being singletons. The receptor comes from a woman aged 60-75 years with COVID-19, enrolled during active disease. Sequencing used peripheral blood. This sequence joins TRBV5-1 and TRBJ2-2, with D tentatively TRBD1 (6 bases). The CDR3 reads CASSPGQTTGELFF. The CDR3 region has the DNA TGCGCCAGCAGCCCTGGACAGACCACCGGGGAGCTGTTTTTT.